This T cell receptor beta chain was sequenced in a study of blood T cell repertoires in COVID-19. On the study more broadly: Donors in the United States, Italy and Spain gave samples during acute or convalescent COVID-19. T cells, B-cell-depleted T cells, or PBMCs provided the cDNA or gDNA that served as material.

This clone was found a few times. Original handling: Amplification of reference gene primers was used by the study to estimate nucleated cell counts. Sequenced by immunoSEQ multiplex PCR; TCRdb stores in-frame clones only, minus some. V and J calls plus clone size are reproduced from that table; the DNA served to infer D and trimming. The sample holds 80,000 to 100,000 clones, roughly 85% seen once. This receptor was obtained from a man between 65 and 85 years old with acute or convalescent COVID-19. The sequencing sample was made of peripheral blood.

This chain's CDR3 is CASSEPVTGDSPLHF. CDR3 nucleotide sequence: TGTGCCAGCAGTGAACCTGTGACAGGGGATTCACCCCTCCACTTT. V is TRBV2 and J is TRBJ1-6, with 8 nucleotides matching TRBD1. The ends lost 2 bases at V and 8 bases at J; junction bases unmatched: 5. The CDR3 spans 15 residues. The germline V gene encodes CDR1 SNHLY and CDR2 FYNNEI.